A single sample is the source of the 8 T cell receptor beta chains below, sequenced in a study of beta chain features in type 1 diabetes. Expressed TCRB transcripts were sequenced because the isolated RNA had all been reverse transcribed beforehand. Some clones are missing from TCRdb's copy, which holds only in-frame ones; the method was immunoSEQ multiplex PCR. The data contain around 340,000 clones, about 18% of them singletons. The sequenced sample consisted of naive CD4+ T cells from blood. The receptors originated from a woman between 18 and 29 years old in good health.

This clone was seen a handful of times. This chain connects TRBV7-2 to TRBJ2-7; TRBD2 agrees at 10 bases. The ends lost 1 base at V and 5 bases at J; junction bases unmatched: 5. Germline assignment: CDR1 SGHTA and CDR2 FQGNSA. The CDR3 spans 15 residues. Written as DNA, the CDR3 is TGTGCCAGCAGCTTAGTGGCGGGACTAGCGAACGAGCAGTACTTC. It specifies CASSLVAGLANEQYF.

This clone was seen a handful of times. The chain carries TRBV7-9 and TRBJ2-1, with D hard to call. Germline V gene sequence: CDR1 SEHNR, CDR2 FQNEAQ (reference sequence). This CDR3 contains 14 residues. Trimming took 1 base from V and 6 from J, leaving 10 bases between them. The CDR3 DNA reads TGTGCCAGCAGCTTAGAACAGCACTTCAATGAGCAGTTCTTC. Encoded protein: CASSLEQHFNEQFF.

About this clone itself: Other DNA sequences of this sample code for an identical CDR3. The V gene is TRBV18, the J gene TRBJ1-5, with TRBD1 matching over 7 bases. The J segment lost 2 bases and the V segment lost 3 bases, leaving 1 base of the junction unmatched. Germline CDR1 and CDR2: KGHSH and LQKENI. The CDR3 is 14 residues long. DNA of the CDR3: TGTGCCAGCTCACCCGACAGGGGCAATCAGCCCCAGCATTTT. This codes for CASSPDRGNQPQHF.

This clone was observed a handful of times. This chain links TRBV9 with TRBJ2-7; 10 positions agree with TRBD1. Germline V gene lookup returns CDR1 SGDLS and CDR2 YYNGEE. There are 14 residues in the CDR3. The J segment lost 5 bases and the V segment lost 2 bases, leaving 4 bases of the junction unmatched. CDR3 loop: CASSVGTGANEQYF. The CDR3 DNA sequence: TGTGCCAGCAGCGTCGGGACAGGGGCCAACGAGCAGTACTTC. Looking up the rest from reference TRBV9 and TRBJ2-7 gives the full variable domain: DSGVTQTPKHLITATGQRVTLRCSPRSGDLSVYWYQQSLDQGLQFLIQYYNGEERAKGNILERFSAQQFPDLHSELNLSSLELGDSALYFCASSVGTGANEQYFGPGTRLTVT.

The J gene is TRBJ2-7, the V gene TRBV15; D is uncertain. Germline V gene sequence: CDR1 LNHNV, CDR2 YYDKDF (reference sequence). The CDR3 runs 13 residues. Trimming pared 3 bases from V and 3 bases from J, leaving 9 bases between. CDR3 region: CATSREIGYEQYF. CDR3 sequence (DNA): TGTGCCACCAGCAGGGAGATAGGCTACGAGCAGTACTTC.

The chain combines TRBV7-8 with TRBJ2-7, with D maybe TRBD1 (6 bases). The CDR3 length is 15 residues. Germline loops: CDR1 SGHVS, CDR2 FQNEAQ. The germline V and J ends were trimmed by 2 bases and 3 bases, with 14 bases remaining between them. The CDR3 DNA reads TGTGCCAGCAGCTTACGAGGGGAAGGGGGCTACGAGCAGTACTTC. Translated, it gives CASSLRGEGGYEQYF.

This clone was found a few times. The V call is TRBV21-1, the J call TRBJ2-1; the DNA was not used to check the table's D call, TRBD2. TRBV21-1 is annotated as a pseudogene. The CDR3 length is 14 residues. The CDR3 loop is CASSIQGGVDEQFF. The DNA of the CDR3 is TGTGCCAGCAGCATACAAGGGGGGGTCGATGAGCAGTTCTTC.

The chain uses TRBV19 and TRBJ2-1, with D possibly TRBD2 on 5 matching bases. The germline V gene has CDR1 LNHDA and CDR2 SQIVND (reference sequence). CDR3 length: 14 residues. V dropped 1 base and J dropped 4 bases, with 8 bases sitting between them. CDR3 bases: TGTGCCAGTAGTATAGGAGGACTGTACAATGAGCAGTTCTTC. Translation gives CASSIGGLYNEQFF.